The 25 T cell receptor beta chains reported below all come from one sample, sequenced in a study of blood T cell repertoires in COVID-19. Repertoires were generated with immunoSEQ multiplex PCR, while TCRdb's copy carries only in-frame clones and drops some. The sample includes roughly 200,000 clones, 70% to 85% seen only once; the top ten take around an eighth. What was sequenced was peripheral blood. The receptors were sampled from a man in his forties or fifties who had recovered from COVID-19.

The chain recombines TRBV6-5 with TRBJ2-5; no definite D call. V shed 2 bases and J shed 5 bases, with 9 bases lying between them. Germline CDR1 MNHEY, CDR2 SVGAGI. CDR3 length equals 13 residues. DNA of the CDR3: TGTGCCAGCAGTTACCGCCGGTTTGAGACCCAGTACTTC. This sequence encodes CASSYRRFETQYF.

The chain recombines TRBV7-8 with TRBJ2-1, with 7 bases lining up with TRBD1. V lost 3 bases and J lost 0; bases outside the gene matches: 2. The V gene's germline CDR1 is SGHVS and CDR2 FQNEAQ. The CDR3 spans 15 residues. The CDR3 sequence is CASSLTGSSYNEQFF. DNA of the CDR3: TGTGCCAGCAGCTTGACAGGGAGCTCCTACAATGAGCAGTTCTTC.

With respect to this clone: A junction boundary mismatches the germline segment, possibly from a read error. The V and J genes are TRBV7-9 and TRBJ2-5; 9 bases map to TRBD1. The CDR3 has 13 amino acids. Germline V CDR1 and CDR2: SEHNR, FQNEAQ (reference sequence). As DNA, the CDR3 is TGTGCCAGCAGCTCCCAAACAGGGGGCGGCCGCCACTTC. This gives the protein CASSSQTGGGRHF.

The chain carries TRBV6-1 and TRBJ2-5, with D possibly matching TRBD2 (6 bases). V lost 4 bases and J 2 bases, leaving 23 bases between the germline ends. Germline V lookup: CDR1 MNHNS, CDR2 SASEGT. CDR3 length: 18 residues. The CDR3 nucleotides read TGTGCCAGCAGTGTCCTCATTGGGGGGTTCGGCGATCAAGAGACCCAGTACTTC. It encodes CASSVLIGGFGDQETQYF.

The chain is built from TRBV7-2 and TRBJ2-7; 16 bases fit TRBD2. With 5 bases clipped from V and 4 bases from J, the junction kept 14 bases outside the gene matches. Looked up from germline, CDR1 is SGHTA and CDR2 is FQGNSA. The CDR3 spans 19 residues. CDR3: CASSTWPGLAGGQSYEQYF. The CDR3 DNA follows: TGTGCCAGCAGCACCTGGCCGGGACTAGCGGGAGGGCAGTCTTACGAGCAGTACTTC.

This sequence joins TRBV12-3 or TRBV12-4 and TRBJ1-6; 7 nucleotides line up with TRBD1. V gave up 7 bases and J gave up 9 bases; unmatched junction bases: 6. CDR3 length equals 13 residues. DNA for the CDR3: TGTGCCAGCACCGGACAGGCTCGTTCACCCCTCCACTTT. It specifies CASTGQARSPLHF.

In nucleotides, the CDR3 is TGTGCCAGCAGCTTAGGTGGTAGCGGGACAAGAGATACGCAGTATTTT. This encodes CASSLGGSGTRDTQYF. V and J are TRBV7-2 and TRBJ2-3; 8 bases agree with TRBD2. Germline V gives CDR1 SGHTA, CDR2 FQGNSA. After removal of 1 base from V and 5 bases from J, the junction contained 8 bases not matched to a gene. This CDR3 has 16 residues.

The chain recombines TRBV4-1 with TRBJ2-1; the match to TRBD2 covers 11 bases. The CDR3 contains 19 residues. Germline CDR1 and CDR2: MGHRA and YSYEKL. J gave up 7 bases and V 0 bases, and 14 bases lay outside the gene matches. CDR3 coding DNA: TGCGCCAGCAGCCAAGAACGTCGGTTGGTAGCGGGAGGGCTGAATGAGCAGTTCTTC. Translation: CASSQERRLVAGGLNEQFF.

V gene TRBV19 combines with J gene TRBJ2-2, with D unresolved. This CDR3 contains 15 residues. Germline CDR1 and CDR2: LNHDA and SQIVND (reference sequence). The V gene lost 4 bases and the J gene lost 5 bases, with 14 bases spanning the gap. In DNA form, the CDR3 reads TGTGCCAGTAGTAGGAGAAGAGGTGGGACCGGGGAGCTGTTTTTT. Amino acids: CASSRRRGGTGELFF.

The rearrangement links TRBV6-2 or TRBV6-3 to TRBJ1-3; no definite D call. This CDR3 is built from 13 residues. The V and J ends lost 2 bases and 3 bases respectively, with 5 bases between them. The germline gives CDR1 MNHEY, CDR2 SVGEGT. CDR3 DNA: TGTGCCAGCAGTTACAACAGTGGAAACACCATATATTTT. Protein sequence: CASSYNSGNTIYF.

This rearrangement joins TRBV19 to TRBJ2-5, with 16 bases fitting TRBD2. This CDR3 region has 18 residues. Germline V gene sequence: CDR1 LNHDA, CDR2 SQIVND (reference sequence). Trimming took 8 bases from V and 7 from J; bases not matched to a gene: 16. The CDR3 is CASSSGTSGREGVRTQYF. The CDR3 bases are TGTGCCAGTTCCTCCGGGACTAGCGGGAGGGAGGGCGTGAGGACCCAGTACTTC.

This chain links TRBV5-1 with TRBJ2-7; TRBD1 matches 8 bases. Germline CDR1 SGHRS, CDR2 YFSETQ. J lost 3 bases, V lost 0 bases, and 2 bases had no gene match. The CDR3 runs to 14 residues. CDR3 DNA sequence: TGCGCCAGCAGCTTGGAGGACAGGGTCTACGAGCAGTACTTC. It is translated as CASSLEDRVYEQYF. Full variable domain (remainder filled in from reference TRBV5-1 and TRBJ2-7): KAGVTQTPRYLIKTRGQQVTLSCSPISGHRSVSWYQQTPGQGLQFLFEYFSETQRNKGNFPGRFSGRQFSNSRSEMNVSTLELGDSALYLCASSLEDRVYEQYFGPGTRLTVT.

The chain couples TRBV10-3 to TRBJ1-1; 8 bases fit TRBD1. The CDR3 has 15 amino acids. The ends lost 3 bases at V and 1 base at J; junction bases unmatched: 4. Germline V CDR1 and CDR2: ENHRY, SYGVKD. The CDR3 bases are TGTGCCATCAGTGATCCCACAGGGGGGAACACTGAAGCTTTCTTT. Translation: CAISDPTGGNTEAFF.

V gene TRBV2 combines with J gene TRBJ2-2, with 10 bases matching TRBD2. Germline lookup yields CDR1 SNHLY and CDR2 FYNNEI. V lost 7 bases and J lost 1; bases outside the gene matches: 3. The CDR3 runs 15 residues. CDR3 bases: TGTGCCAGCAACCGACTAGCGGGGAACACCGGGGAGCTGTTTTTT. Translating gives CASNRLAGNTGELFF.

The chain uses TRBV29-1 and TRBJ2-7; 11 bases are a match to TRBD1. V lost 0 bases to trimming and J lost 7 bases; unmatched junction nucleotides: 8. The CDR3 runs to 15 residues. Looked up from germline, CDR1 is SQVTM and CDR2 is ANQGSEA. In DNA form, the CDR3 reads TGCAGCGTTGAAGATTTGGGGACAGGGGGAGGTGAGCAGTACTTC. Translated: CSVEDLGTGGGEQYF.

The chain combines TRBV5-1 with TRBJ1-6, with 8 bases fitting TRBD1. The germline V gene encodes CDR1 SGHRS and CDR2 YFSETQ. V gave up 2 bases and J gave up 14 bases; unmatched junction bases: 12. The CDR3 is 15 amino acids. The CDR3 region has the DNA TGCGCCAGCAGCTTAGACAGGGGACCACTTGACACCCTCCACTTT. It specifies CASSLDRGPLDTLHF.

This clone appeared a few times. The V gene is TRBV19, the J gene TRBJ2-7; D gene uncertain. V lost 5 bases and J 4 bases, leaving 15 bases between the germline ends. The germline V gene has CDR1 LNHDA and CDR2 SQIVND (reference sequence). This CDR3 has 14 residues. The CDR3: CASSPLSTSYEQYF. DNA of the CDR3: TGTGCCAGTAGTCCCCTCTCGACATCTTACGAGCAGTACTTC.

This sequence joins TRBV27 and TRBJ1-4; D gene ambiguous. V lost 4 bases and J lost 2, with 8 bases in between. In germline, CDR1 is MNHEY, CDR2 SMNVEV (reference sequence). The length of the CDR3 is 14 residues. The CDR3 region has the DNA TGTGCCAGCAGTTCGGGAGTGACTAATGAAAAACTGTTTTTT. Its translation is CASSSGVTNEKLFF.

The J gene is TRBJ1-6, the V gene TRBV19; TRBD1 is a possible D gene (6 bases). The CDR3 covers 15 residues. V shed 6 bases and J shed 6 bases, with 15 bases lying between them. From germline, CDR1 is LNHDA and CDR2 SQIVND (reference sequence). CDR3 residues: CASRGLRGSNSPLHF. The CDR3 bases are TGTGCCAGTAGGGGCCTCAGGGGATCTAATTCACCCCTCCACTTT.

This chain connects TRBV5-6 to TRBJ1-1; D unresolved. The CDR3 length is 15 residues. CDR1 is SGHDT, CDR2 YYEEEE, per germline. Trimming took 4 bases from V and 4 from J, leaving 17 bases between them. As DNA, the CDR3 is TGTGCCAGCAGCAGTACCAGAATGCCGGGCACTGAAGCTTTCTTT. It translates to CASSSTRMPGTEAFF.

CDR3 in amino acids: CASSSGSRYEQYF. CDR3 nucleotide sequence: TGTGCCAGCAGTTCGGGATCCCGCTACGAGCAGTACTTC. This chain joins TRBV6-6 and TRBJ2-7, with a possible D match to TRBD2 (5 bases). V lost 4 bases and J 3 bases, leaving 10 bases between the germline ends. Germline CDR1 is MNHNY and CDR2 is SVGAGI (reference sequence). The CDR3 has 13 amino acids.

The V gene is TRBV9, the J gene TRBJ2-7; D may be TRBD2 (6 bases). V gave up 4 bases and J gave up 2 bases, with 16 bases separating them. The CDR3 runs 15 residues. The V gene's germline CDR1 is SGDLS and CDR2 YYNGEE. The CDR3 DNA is TGTGCCAGCAGCCGCCTCGGGGGAGCCCCCTACGAGCAGTACTTC. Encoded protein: CASSRLGGAPYEQYF.

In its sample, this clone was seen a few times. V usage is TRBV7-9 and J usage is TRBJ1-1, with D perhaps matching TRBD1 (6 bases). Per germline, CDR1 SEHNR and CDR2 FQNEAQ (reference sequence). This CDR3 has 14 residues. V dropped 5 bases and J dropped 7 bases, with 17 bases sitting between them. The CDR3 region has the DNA TGTGCCAGCAGCCCTCCCGACAGGATAGGTGAAGCTTTCTTT. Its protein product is CASSPPDRIGEAFF.

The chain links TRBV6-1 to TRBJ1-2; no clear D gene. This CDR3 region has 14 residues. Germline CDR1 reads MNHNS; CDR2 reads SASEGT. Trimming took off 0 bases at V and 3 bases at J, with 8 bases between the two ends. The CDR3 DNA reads TGTGCCAGCAGTGAAGCCGCCGGGTACTATGGCTACACCTTC. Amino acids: CASSEAAGYYGYTF.

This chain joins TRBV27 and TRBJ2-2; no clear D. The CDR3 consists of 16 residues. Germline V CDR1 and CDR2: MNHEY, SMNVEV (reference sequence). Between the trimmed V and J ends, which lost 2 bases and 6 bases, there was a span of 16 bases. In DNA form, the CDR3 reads TGTGCCAGCAGTTTACGAACTAACCTTCAACCCGGGGAGCTGTTTTTT. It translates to CASSLRTNLQPGELFF.